The 26 T cell receptor beta chains below come from one sample, sequenced in a study of T-cell reconstitution after alpha-beta-depleted transplantation in children (dated by TCRdb to between 2015 and 2016). The receptor library was made with PCR. Data came from an Illumina HiSeq 2500. To normalize quantification of the TCRbeta repertoire, the TCR libraries were built with molecular barcoding that relied on unique molecular identifiers. TCRdb trimmed public reads at Q25 via fastp, called clones via MiXCR and kept in-frame beta chains. Rows with one shared CDR3 protein collapse into an entry with the most common genes and DNA. The sample profile shows 250,000 to 300,000 distinct CDR3 sequences; approximately 10% of them were found once. 23% of the sample is in the top ten clones. The sample's treatment or condition label, decoded: allogeneic hematopoietic cell transplantation with graft depleted of TCRalphabeta T cells and CD19 B cells.

This specimen was peripheral blood, taken 180 days after TCRalphabeta/CD19-depleted stem cell transplant. These receptors were obtained from a male patient aged 2-10 years who had a stem cell transplant for chronic granulomatous disease, so the T cells may come from the graft donor.

This clonotype was seen ten or more times. The chain recombines TRBV28 with TRBJ2-6; D remains unclear. CDR1 MDHEN and CDR2 SYDVKM come from the germline V gene. The CDR3 sequence is 11 residues long. Trimming stripped 8 bases from V and 4 bases from J, with 3 bases between. In DNA, the CDR3 is TGTGCCAGCTCCGGGGCCAACGTCCTGACTTTC. Its protein is CASSGANVLTF.

This clonotype was counted between two and nine times. The genes are TRBV11-2 and TRBJ2-3; 9 nucleotides agree with TRBD2. CDR1 and CDR2 from the germline V gene are SGHAT and FQNNGV. The CDR3 runs to 16 residues. V shed 0 bases, J shed 2 bases, and the junction held 3 bases outside the gene matches. The CDR3 region is CASSLEAGGPTDTQYF. For the CDR3, the DNA is TGTGCCAGCAGCTTAGAGGCGGGGGGGCCCACAGATACGCAGTATTTT.

This clonotype showed up many times. The J gene is TRBJ2-7, the V gene TRBV28, with 7 bases lining up with TRBD2. CDR1 MDHEN and CDR2 SYDVKM come from the germline V gene. V was clipped by 2 bases and J by 5 bases; unmatched bases: 9. The CDR3 has 15 amino acids. The CDR3 DNA reads as TGTGCCAGCAGTTTACCCCGTGGCGGGAGAAACGAGCAGTACTTC. The encoded protein is CASSLPRGGRNEQYF. The full variable domain, completed using reference TRBV28 and TRBJ2-7, is DVKVTQSSRYLVKRTGEKVFLECVQDMDHENMFWYRQDPGLGLRLIYFSYDVKMKEKGDIPEGYSVSREKKERFSLILESASTNQTSMYLCASSLPRGGRNEQYFGPGTRLTVT.

Turning to this clonotype: A read error is possible here, since a much larger clone lies one base away. The J gene is TRBJ2-5, the V gene TRBV28; 11 bases align to TRBD1. The CDR3 is made up of 14 amino acids. Germline V lookup: CDR1 MDHEN, CDR2 SYDVKM. This CDR3 is CASGRTGGGETQCF. For the CDR3, the DNA is TGTGCCAGCGGAAGGACAGGGGGCGGTGAGACCCAGTGCTTC.

This clonotype has a count of ten or more. The chain joins TRBV5-1 to TRBJ2-2, with TRBD1 matching over 8 bases. Per germline, CDR1 SGHRS and CDR2 YFSETQ. The CDR3 consists of 15 residues. J lost 5 bases, V lost 4 bases, and 7 bases had no gene match. The CDR3 DNA is TGCGCCAGCAGCGTTCGACAGGGGAGAACCGGGGAGCTGTTTTTT. Translating it yields CASSVRQGRTGELFF.

To note about this clonotype: A read error may explain this, as a much larger clone is one base away. The chain employs TRBV25-1 and TRBJ2-6; D perhaps matches TRBD1 (5 bases). Germline CDR1 MGHDK, CDR2 SYGVNS. This CDR3 has 15 amino acids. The CDR3: CASSEWNSGANVPTF. Written as DNA, the CDR3 is TGTGCCAGCAGTGAATGGAACTCTGGGGCCAACGTCCCGACTTTC.

This clonotype has a count of ten or more. The chain employs TRBV27 and TRBJ1-5; D remains ambiguous. The CDR3 totals 11 residues. The V end was cut by 7 bases, the J end by 6 bases, with 7 bases between. Germline V gene sequence: CDR1 MNHEY, CDR2 SMNVEV (reference sequence). The CDR3 protein is CASNYGQPQHF. In nucleotides, the CDR3 is TGTGCCAGCAATTACGGTCAGCCCCAGCATTTT.

This clonotype came up many times. The chain carries TRBV29-1 and TRBJ1-3; D is undetermined. The CDR3 sequence is 13 residues long. CDR1 is SQVTM, CDR2 ANQGSEA, per germline. The V gene lost 5 bases and the J gene lost 0 bases, with 8 bases spanning the gap. The CDR3 DNA is TGCAGCGTTCAGAGCAGCTCTGGAAACACCATATATTTT. Protein: CSVQSSSGNTIYF. The full variable domain, completed using reference TRBV29-1 and TRBJ1-3, is SAVISQKPSRDICQRGTSLTIQCQVDSQVTMMFWYRQQPGQSLTLIATANQGSEATYESGFVIDKFPISRPNLTFSTLTVSNMSPEDSSIYLCSVQSSSGNTIYFGEGSWLTVV.

This clonotype was seen a few times. The chain recombines TRBV3-1 with TRBJ2-1; D ambiguous. The CDR3 consists of 15 residues. CDR1 and CDR2 from the germline V gene are LGHDT and YNNKEL (reference sequence). With 0 bases removed from V and 3 bases from J, the gap between germline ends came to 9 bases. The CDR3 is CASSQDLGLYNEQFF. The CDR3 DNA reads as TGTGCCAGCAGCCAAGATCTGGGCCTCTACAATGAGCAGTTCTTC.

This clonotype was seen many times. The V gene is TRBV7-3, the J gene TRBJ1-1; D is ambiguous. The germline gives CDR1 SGHTA, CDR2 FQGTGA. The CDR3 consists of 13 residues. Trimming removed 2 bases from V and 1 base from J, with 5 bases in between. The CDR3 sequence is CASSLQANTEAFF. The CDR3 coding sequence is TGTGCCAGCAGCTTACAGGCGAACACTGAAGCTTTCTTT.

This clonotype appeared many times. The rearrangement joins TRBV7-3 to TRBJ2-1, with 8 bases fitting TRBD1. Looked up from germline, CDR1 is SGHTA and CDR2 is FQGTGA. V was pared by 2 bases and J by 3 bases, with 3 bases of the junction left unmatched. The CDR3 contains 15 residues. CDR3 sequence reads: CASSLGQGLYNEQFF. The CDR3 DNA is TGTGCCAGCAGCTTAGGACAGGGACTCTACAATGAGCAGTTCTTC.

This chain uses TRBV12-3 or TRBV12-4 with TRBJ2-5, with 8 bases aligning to TRBD2. The V segment lost 6 bases and the J segment 4 bases; nucleotides outside the gene matches: 10. This CDR3 has 15 residues. The CDR3, as DNA: TGTGCCAGCAGGCCGATGACTAGCGTGGGAGAGACCCAGTACTTC. Translation: CASRPMTSVGETQYF.

This clonotype was picked up many times. The CDR3 DNA reads TGTGCCAGCAGTTTAAGAACTAGCGACTACAATGAGCAGTTCTTC. Its protein product is CASSLRTSDYNEQFF. V usage is TRBV12-3 or TRBV12-4 and J usage is TRBJ2-1, with TRBD2 identical over 7 bases. Trimming cost V 2 bases and J 3 bases; bases outside gene matches: 4. This CDR3 is 15 amino acids long.

This clonotype has a count of ten or more. The rearrangement links TRBV9 to TRBJ2-1; 12 bases are shared with TRBD2. This CDR3 comprises 17 residues. The germline CDR1 and CDR2 sequences are SGDLS and YYNGEE. The ends lost 0 bases at V and 5 bases at J; junction bases unmatched: 6. The CDR3 loop reads CASSVVPSGRANNEQFF. In DNA form, the CDR3 reads TGTGCCAGCAGCGTAGTCCCTAGCGGGAGGGCCAACAATGAGCAGTTCTTC. Full variable domain (rest looked up from reference TRBV9 and TRBJ2-1): DSGVTQTPKHLITATGQRVTLRCSPRSGDLSVYWYQQSLDQGLQFLIQYYNGEERAKGNILERFSAQQFPDLHSELNLSSLELGDSALYFCASSVVPSGRANNEQFFGPGTRLTVL.

This clonotype was counted at least ten times. The rearrangement uses TRBV10-3 and TRBJ1-2; D gene ambiguous. V was pared by 2 bases and J by 8 bases, with 9 bases between. This CDR3 has 12 residues. Germline CDR1 ENHRY, CDR2 SYGVKD. CDR3 nucleotides: TGTGCCATCAGTGAGATTGGAGGCGGCTACACCTTC. Amino acids: CAISEIGGGYTF.

There are many counts of this clonotype. The rearrangement links TRBV7-3 to TRBJ1-6; 9 nucleotides agree with TRBD1. The length of the CDR3 is 15 residues. V was pared by 4 bases and J by 6 bases, with 4 bases of the junction left unmatched. CDR1 is SGHTA, CDR2 FQGTGA, per germline. The CDR3 spells CASSSQGARNSPLHF. The CDR3 DNA follows: TGTGCCAGCAGCTCACAGGGGGCTCGTAATTCACCCCTCCACTTT.

Comment on this clonotype: A much bigger clone sits one base away, suggesting this may be a read error. This sequence joins TRBV5-1 and TRBJ2-3; D is uncertain. This CDR3 contains 15 residues. Per germline, CDR1 SGHRS and CDR2 YFSETQ. In DNA form, the CDR3 reads TGCGCCAGCAGCTTGGCCAGGCGGAGCACAAATACGCAGTATTTT. This gives the protein CASSLARRSTNTQYF. The complete variable domain, with remaining parts taken from reference TRBV5-1 and TRBJ2-3, reads KAGVTQTPRYLIKTRGQQVTLSCSPISGHRSVSWYQQTPGQGLQFLFEYFSETQRNKGNFPGRFSGRQFSNSRSEMNVSTLELGDSALYLCASSLARRSTNTQYFGPGTRLTVL.

The sample holds many counts of this clonotype. The chain joins TRBV7-9 to TRBJ2-1; the match to TRBD2 covers 8 bases. This CDR3 contains 17 residues. V trimming: 0 bases; J trimming: 6 bases; junction bases outside the gene matches: 10. CDR1 SEHNR and CDR2 FQNEAQ come from the germline V gene (reference sequence). CDR3 nucleotides: TGTGCCAGCAGCTTAGCCGGTTTGGCGGGAGGTCCCAATGAGCAGTTCTTC. This codes for CASSLAGLAGGPNEQFF.

Many counts were recorded for this clonotype. One end of the junction fails to match germline, which may point to a read error. This chain connects TRBV5-1 to TRBJ2-1; 9 bases map to TRBD2. Germline V lookup: CDR1 SGHRS, CDR2 YFSETQ. CDR3 length equals 16 residues. In DNA form, the CDR3 reads TGTGCCAGCAGCTTGGTTAGCGGGAGCTCCTACAATGAGCAGTTCTTC. It translates to CASSLVSGSSYNEQFF.

Regarding this clonotype: Mismatch with germline at one junction end may stem from a read error. The rearrangement joins TRBV20-1 to TRBJ2-1, with TRBD2 matching 9 bases. The CDR3 is 17 residues long. CDR1 is DFQATT and CDR2 is SNEGSKA in the germline V gene (reference sequence). The CDR3 here is CCAREAIAGVIYNEQFF. The DNA for the CDR3 is TGCTGTGCTAGAGAGGCGATAGCGGGAGTTATCTACAATGAGCAGTTCTTC.

This clonotype was counted many times. The J gene is TRBJ2-5, the V gene TRBV7-2; 11 bases agree with TRBD2. Germline CDR1 and CDR2: SGHTA and FQGNSA. V gave up 1 base and J gave up 4 bases; unmatched junction bases: 2. This CDR3 is 15 amino acids long. The CDR3 DNA follows: TGTGCCAGCAGCTTAGTTAGCGGGAGGGGAGAGACCCAGTACTTC. Translated, it gives CASSLVSGRGETQYF.

At least ten counts were recorded for this clonotype. The chain links TRBV21-1 to TRBJ2-4; the D call in the table, TRBD1, was not verified against the DNA. TRBV21-1 is a recognized pseudogene. The CDR3 spans 17 residues. The DNA of the CDR3 is TGTGCCAGCAGCAAAGCGCTGTTGAGACAGTTCATAAACATTCAGTACTTC. Encoded protein: CASSKALLRQFINIQYF.

This clonotype was seen repeatedly, ten times or more. This rearrangement joins TRBV18 to TRBJ2-7, with D possibly TRBD2 on 6 matching bases. V dropped 3 bases and J dropped 2 bases, with 11 bases sitting between them. The germline V gene encodes CDR1 KGHSH and CDR2 LQKENI. CDR3 length: 14 amino acids. The CDR3 nucleotides read TGTGCCAGCTCACCGGGAGGCACCACCTACGAGCAGTACTTC. It translates to CASSPGGTTYEQYF.

Only a few counts were recorded for this clonotype. One end of the junction is discordant with germline, which a read error may explain. V usage is TRBV11-1 and J usage is TRBJ2-5; 10 nucleotides match TRBD2. This CDR3 has 19 amino acids. Germline lookup yields CDR1 SGHAT and CDR2 FQDESV (reference sequence). CDR3 loop: CVSSLVGLGLAAYQETQYF. The CDR3 region has the DNA TGTGTCAGCAGCTTGGTGGGCCTCGGACTAGCGGCGTACCAAGAGACCCAGTACTTC.

This clonotype was seen a few times. This chain connects TRBV19 to TRBJ2-2, with 7 nucleotides matching TRBD2. Per germline, CDR1 LNHDA and CDR2 SQIVND (reference sequence). This CDR3 is 16 amino acids long. V lost 1 base and J lost 5; bases outside the gene matches: 7. The CDR3 reads CASSIAGGVLTGELFF. Written as DNA, the CDR3 is TGTGCCAGTAGTATAGCTGGGGGGGTGCTGACCGGGGAGCTGTTTTTT.

This clonotype was counted many times. The CDR3 DNA reads TGCAGCGTTGAAGACGATAGCAATCAGCCCCAGCATTTT. It is translated as CSVEDDSNQPQHF. This chain uses TRBV29-1 with TRBJ1-5; no firm D call. This CDR3 spans 13 amino acids. Per the germline V gene, CDR1 is SQVTM and CDR2 is ANQGSEA. V dropped 0 bases and J dropped 0 bases, with 3 bases sitting between them.